This TCR beta chain derives from a study of cytomegalovirus exposure and HLA in healthy donors. Study-wide background: For the approximately 420 genotyped donors, approximately 82% fell within the Caucasian-associated ancestry cluster.

The primer mix had 60 Vbeta and 13 Jbeta primers. Using immunoSEQ multiplex PCR, the repertoire was profiled, and TCRdb retains in-frame clones only, with some absent. This sample has over 130,000 clones; roughly 74% occur once, and the top ten carry roughly 6.2%. This clone was observed once. Its antigen is currently unknown. Germline assignment: CDR1 SGHDN and CDR2 FVKESK. This CDR3 spans 14 amino acids. V lost 4 bases and J 4 bases, leaving 11 bases between the germline ends. Study observations and caveats: TCR beta V- and J-gene trimming was later associated with a missense DCLRE1C variant.

The sequence derives from a middle-aged woman in good health and CMV-seropositive. The sample comprised PBMCs. This chain uses TRBV14 with TRBJ1-5; TRBD1 might be the D (5 bases). The CDR3 DNA reads as TGTGCCAGCAGCCCCCGGGGGGGAAATCAGCCCCAGCATTTT. Translated: CASSPRGGNQPQHF.